The sample holds many counts of the clone carrying this T cell receptor (beta chain). Arm-PCR of CDR3 regions and iRepertoire HTBI primers were used to build TCR beta libraries. TCRdb passed the multiplex PCR reads through MiXCR, listing each CDR3 protein once. The table records about 240,000 distinct CDR3 sequences, around 20% of them present only once. This record belongs to a study of regulatory T cells in long-lasting Graves disease. Time point described: newly diagnosed GD, antithyroid drugs for less than 3 months. There was RNA extracted from PBMCs, and the TCR library was made from it. V was pared by 10 bases and J by 3 bases, with 28 bases between. CDR1 is LNHDA and CDR2 is SQIVND in the germline V gene (reference sequence). This CDR3 is 17 amino acids long.

The rearrangement joins TRBV19 to TRBJ2-7, with a weak D call TRBD2 (6 bases). The clonotype was recovered from a female donor with Graves disease. The sample consisted of peripheral blood mononuclear cells (PBMCs), taken at new diagnosis, from a patient treated with antithyroid drugs. CDR3 residues: CAIPAGSPRSVIYEQYF. In DNA form, the CDR3 reads TGTGCCATCCCAGCCGGGAGTCCGAGGAGTGTCATCTACGAGCAGTACTTC. The variable domain in full, with the rest retrieved from reference TRBV19 and TRBJ2-7, is DGGITQSPKYLFRKEGQNVTLSCEQNLNHDAMYWYRQDPGQGLRLIYYSQIVNDFQKGDIAEGYSVSREKKESFPLTVTSAQKNPTAFYLCAIPAGSPRSVIYEQYFGPGTRLTVT.